The text below deals with one TCR beta chain. The record originates from a study of T-cell memory formation after mild COVID-19. TCRdb reprocessed the 5' RACE reads via MiXCR and lists one record per CDR3 protein. This table holds around 440,000 distinct CDR3 sequences, over 15% found once. After removal of 11 bases from V and 8 bases from J, the junction contained 5 bases not matched to a gene. The CDR3 consists of 11 residues. Germline CDR1 and CDR2: MNHEY and SVGAGI. The chain has TRBV6-5 and TRBJ2-1; TRBD2 matches 8 bases. The receptor was isolated from an adult woman who had mild COVID-19 (a few samples of this study predate the infection). Cell type and time point are not known. The specimen sequenced was PBMCs or a T cell subset sorted from them (not recorded which). Here the CDR3 reads CAVTGGDEQFF. The CDR3 nucleotides read TGTGCCGTCACGGGGGGGGATGAGCAGTTCTTC.